Listed below are T cell receptor beta chains from one sample, sequenced in a study of blood T cell repertoires in COVID-19. Profiled with immunoSEQ multiplex PCR; TCRdb holds only in-frame clones, not every one. The sample lists 500,000 to 600,000 clones, approximately 88% occurring once. The specimen was peripheral blood. The receptors originated from a woman aged 50 to 60 with COVID-19, enrolled during active disease. CDR3s include the opening cysteine and the closing phenylalanine or tryptophan. The order of the fields is J gene, V gene, clone size, D gene, CDR3 DNA, CDR3 protein. D genes are given only for firm matches. The size field is filled for only some rows; it gives once, few, many or a size class.

j_call: TRBJ1-6; v_call: TRBV11-2; clone_size: .; d_call: .; cdr3_nt: TGTGCCAGCTTAAACAGCCTCGGGGGTTCACCCCTCCACTTT; cdr3_aa: CASLNSLGGSPLHF
j_call: TRBJ1-1; v_call: TRBV5-1; clone_size: .; d_call: TRBD1; cdr3_nt: TGCGCCAGCAGCTCACCTGAGGACAGGGTGGCCACTGAAGCTTTCTTT; cdr3_aa: CASSSPEDRVATEAFF
j_call: TRBJ1-1; v_call: TRBV5-1; clone_size: .; d_call: TRBD1; cdr3_nt: TGCGCCAGCAGGCAGGGGGGAATGAACACTGAAGCTTTCTTT; cdr3_aa: CASRQGGMNTEAFF
j_call: TRBJ1-1; v_call: TRBV7-6; clone_size: few; d_call: .; cdr3_nt: TGTGCCAGCAGCCGAGGCCCCAGGGCCATGGGCACTGAAGCTTTCTTT; cdr3_aa: CASSRGPRAMGTEAFF
j_call: TRBJ1-3; v_call: TRBV5-1; clone_size: .; d_call: .; cdr3_nt: TGCGCCAGCAGCTTGGTTCCGGGGGACACCATATATTTT; cdr3_aa: CASSLVPGDTIYF
j_call: TRBJ1-2; v_call: TRBV7-9; clone_size: .; d_call: .; cdr3_nt: TGTGCCAGCAGCTTAGGCGCGCAAGTCTATGGCTACACCTTC; cdr3_aa: CASSLGAQVYGYTF
j_call: TRBJ1-1; v_call: TRBV10-2; clone_size: .; d_call: .; cdr3_nt: TGCGCCAGCAGTGAGTCGAATGTGGGGCTTTACACTGAAGCTTTCTTT; cdr3_aa: CASSESNVGLYTEAFF
j_call: TRBJ1-2; v_call: TRBV5-1; clone_size: once; d_call: TRBD1; cdr3_nt: TGCGCCAGCAGCCGGGACAGGGGGCAAAGAGGCTACACCTTC; cdr3_aa: CASSRDRGQRGYTF
j_call: TRBJ2-5; v_call: TRBV6-2/TRBV6-3; clone_size: .; d_call: .; cdr3_nt: TGTGCCAGCAGTTACTCGAGGACACGAGAGACCCAGTACTTC; cdr3_aa: CASSYSRTRETQYF
j_call: TRBJ1-6; v_call: TRBV5-1; clone_size: few; d_call: TRBD1; cdr3_nt: TGCGCCAGCAGCGTGGGACAGGCTAATTCACCCCTCCACTTT; cdr3_aa: CASSVGQANSPLHF
j_call: TRBJ1-6; v_call: TRBV2; clone_size: .; d_call: .; cdr3_nt: TGTGCCAGCAGTGAAGGTGTAACGCCCGGTTCCCTCCACTTT; cdr3_aa: CASSEGVTPGSLHF
j_call: TRBJ1-5; v_call: TRBV4-1; clone_size: .; d_call: .; cdr3_nt: TGCGCCAGCAGCCAAGATCGGTATCAGCCCCAGCATTTT; cdr3_aa: CASSQDRYQPQHF
j_call: TRBJ2-6; v_call: TRBV10-3; clone_size: once; d_call: .; cdr3_nt: TGTGCCATCAGTGACACAAACTCTGGGGCCAACGTCCTGACTTTC; cdr3_aa: CAISDTNSGANVLTF
j_call: TRBJ2-1; v_call: TRBV10-1; clone_size: .; d_call: .; cdr3_nt: TGCGCCAGCAGTGACCCCGGGACAGGGATGAGCGGGGGTAAGGACCCGAATGAGCAGTTCTTC; cdr3_aa: CASSDPGTGMSGGKDPNEQFF
j_call: TRBJ2-1; v_call: TRBV5-1; clone_size: .; d_call: .; cdr3_nt: TGCGCCAGCAGCTTGGGGGGGCCCTACAATGAGCAGTTCTTC; cdr3_aa: CASSLGGPYNEQFF
j_call: TRBJ2-7; v_call: TRBV5-1; clone_size: .; d_call: .; cdr3_nt: TGCGCCAGCAGCTTGGCGCTCTCGGCGGGGGAGCAGTACTTC; cdr3_aa: CASSLALSAGEQYF
j_call: TRBJ2-2; v_call: TRBV6-6; clone_size: .; d_call: .; cdr3_nt: TGTGCCAGCAGTCCCCGTAGGAGGAGCGGGAACACCGGGGAGCTGTTTTTT; cdr3_aa: CASSPRRRSGNTGELFF
j_call: TRBJ2-7; v_call: TRBV2; clone_size: few; d_call: .; cdr3_nt: TGTGCCAGCACGTTAACCTACGAGCAGTACTTC; cdr3_aa: CASTLTYEQYF
j_call: TRBJ2-5; v_call: TRBV2; clone_size: once; d_call: .; cdr3_nt: TGTGCCAGCGGTTTTGAAGGGACACCAGAGACCCAGTACTTC; cdr3_aa: CASGFEGTPETQYF
j_call: TRBJ2-3; v_call: TRBV5-4; clone_size: .; d_call: .; cdr3_nt: TGTGCCAGCAGCTTAGGAGGGAGCACAGATACGCAGTATTTT; cdr3_aa: CASSLGGSTDTQYF
j_call: TRBJ1-2; v_call: TRBV5-4; clone_size: .; d_call: TRBD1; cdr3_nt: TGTGCCAGCAGCCGTTCGGGACAGGGGGCCAATGGCTACACCTTC; cdr3_aa: CASSRSGQGANGYTF
j_call: TRBJ2-7; v_call: TRBV6-1; clone_size: .; d_call: TRBD2; cdr3_nt: TGTGCCAGCAGTGGACGGTCCGGGACTAGCGGGGGTAACTACGAGCAGTACTTC; cdr3_aa: CASSGRSGTSGGNYEQYF
j_call: TRBJ1-5; v_call: TRBV19; clone_size: .; d_call: .; cdr3_nt: TGTGCCAGTAGGTTTAGTGGGGCGGATCAGCCCCAGCATTTT; cdr3_aa: CASRFSGADQPQHF
j_call: TRBJ2-2; v_call: TRBV19; clone_size: .; d_call: TRBD1; cdr3_nt: TGTGCCAGTAGTGTCAAACAGGGGGCAAAAGGGGAGCTGTTTTTT; cdr3_aa: CASSVKQGAKGELFF
j_call: TRBJ1-2; v_call: TRBV7-9; clone_size: .; d_call: TRBD1; cdr3_nt: TGTGCCAGCAGCTTAGACAGGGGGCTGGATGGCTACACCTTC; cdr3_aa: CASSLDRGLDGYTF
j_call: TRBJ2-5; v_call: TRBV5-1; clone_size: .; d_call: TRBD2; cdr3_nt: TGCGCCAGCAGCTTGACAATAGTCAGCGGGGTTCCAGAGACCCAGTACTTC; cdr3_aa: CASSLTIVSGVPETQYF
j_call: TRBJ1-2; v_call: TRBV9; clone_size: .; d_call: TRBD1; cdr3_nt: TGTGCCAGCAGCGTAGTTAGGACAGGGGACCTTAACTATGGCTACACCTTC; cdr3_aa: CASSVVRTGDLNYGYTF
j_call: TRBJ1-5; v_call: TRBV24-1; clone_size: .; d_call: TRBD1; cdr3_nt: TGTGCCACCCAGGGACAGATTAATCAGCCCCAGCATTTT; cdr3_aa: CATQGQINQPQHF